The sequence of this T cell receptor beta chain was determined in a study of blood T cell repertoires in COVID-19. About the research overall: COVID-19 samples, acute and convalescent, were from the United States, Italy and Spain. PBMCs, B-cell-depleted T cells, or T cells were the source of the cDNA or gDNA that made up the material.

The CDR3 consists of 14 residues. With 1 base clipped from V and 4 bases from J, the junction kept 3 bases outside the gene matches. Germline values: CDR1 SEHNR, CDR2 FQNEAQ (reference sequence). Original methodology: Nucleated cell counts were estimated from reference gene primer amplification. Method: immunoSEQ multiplex PCR; TCRdb's copy keeps in-frame clones and lacks some. The V and J calls and clone size are taken from that table; D and trimming were inferred from the DNA. The sample carries roughly 120,000 clones, around 88% recorded once. This clonotype was sampled from a woman in her forties or fifties with active or convalescent COVID-19. The gene calls are TRBV7-9 and TRBJ1-2; 7 positions match TRBD1. Input material: peripheral blood. CDR3 sequence: CASSLGDRIYGYTF. The CDR3 region has the DNA TGTGCCAGCAGCTTAGGGGACAGAATCTATGGCTACACCTTC.